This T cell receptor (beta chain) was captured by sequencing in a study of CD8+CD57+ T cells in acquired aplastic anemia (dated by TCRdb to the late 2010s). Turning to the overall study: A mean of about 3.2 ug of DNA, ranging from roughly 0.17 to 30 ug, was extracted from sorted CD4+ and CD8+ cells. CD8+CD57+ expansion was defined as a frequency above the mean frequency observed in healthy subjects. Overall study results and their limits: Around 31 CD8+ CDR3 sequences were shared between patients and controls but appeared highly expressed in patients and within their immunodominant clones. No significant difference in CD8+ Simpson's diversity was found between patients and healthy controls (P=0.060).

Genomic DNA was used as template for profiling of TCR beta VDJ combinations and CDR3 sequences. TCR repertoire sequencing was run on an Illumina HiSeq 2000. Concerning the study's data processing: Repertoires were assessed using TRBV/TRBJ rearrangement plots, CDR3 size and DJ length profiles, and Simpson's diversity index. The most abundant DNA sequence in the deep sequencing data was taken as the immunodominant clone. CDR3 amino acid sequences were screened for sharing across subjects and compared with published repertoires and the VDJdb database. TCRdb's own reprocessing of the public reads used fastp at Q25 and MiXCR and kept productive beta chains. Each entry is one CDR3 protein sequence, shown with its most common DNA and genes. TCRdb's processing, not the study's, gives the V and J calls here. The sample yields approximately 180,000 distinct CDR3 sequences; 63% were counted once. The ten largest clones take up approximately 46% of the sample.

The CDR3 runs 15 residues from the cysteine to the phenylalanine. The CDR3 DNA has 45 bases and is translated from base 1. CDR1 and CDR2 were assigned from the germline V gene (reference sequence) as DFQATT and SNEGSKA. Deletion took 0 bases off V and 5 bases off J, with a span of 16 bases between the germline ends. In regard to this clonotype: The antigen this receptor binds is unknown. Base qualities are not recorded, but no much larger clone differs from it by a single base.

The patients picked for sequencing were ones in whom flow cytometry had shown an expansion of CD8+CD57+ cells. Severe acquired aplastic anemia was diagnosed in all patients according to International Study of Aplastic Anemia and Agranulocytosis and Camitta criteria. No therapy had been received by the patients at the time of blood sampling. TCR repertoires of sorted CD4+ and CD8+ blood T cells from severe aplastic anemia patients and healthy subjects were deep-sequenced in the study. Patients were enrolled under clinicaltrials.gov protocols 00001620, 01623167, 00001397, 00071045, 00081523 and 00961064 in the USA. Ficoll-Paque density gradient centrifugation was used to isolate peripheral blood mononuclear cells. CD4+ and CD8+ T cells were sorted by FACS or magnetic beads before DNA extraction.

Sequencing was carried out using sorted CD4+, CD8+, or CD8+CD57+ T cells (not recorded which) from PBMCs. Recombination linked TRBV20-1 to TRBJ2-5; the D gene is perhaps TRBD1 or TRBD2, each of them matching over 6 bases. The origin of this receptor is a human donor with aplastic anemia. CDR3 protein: CSARDLGGGRETQYF. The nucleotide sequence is TGCAGTGCTAGAGATTTGGGGGGCGGTCGGGAGACCCAGTACTTC.